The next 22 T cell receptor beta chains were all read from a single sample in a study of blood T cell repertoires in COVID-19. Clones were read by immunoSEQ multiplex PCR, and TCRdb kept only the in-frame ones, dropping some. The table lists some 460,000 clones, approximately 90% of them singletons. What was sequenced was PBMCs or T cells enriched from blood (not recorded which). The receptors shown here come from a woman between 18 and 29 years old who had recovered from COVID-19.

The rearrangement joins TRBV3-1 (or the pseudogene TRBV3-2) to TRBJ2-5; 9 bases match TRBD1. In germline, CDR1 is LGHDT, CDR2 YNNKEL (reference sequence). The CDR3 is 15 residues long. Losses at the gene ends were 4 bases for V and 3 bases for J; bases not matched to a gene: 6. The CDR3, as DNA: TGTGCCAGCAGCCGCCGGGACAGGGAGGAAGAGACCCAGTACTTC. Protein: CASSRRDREEETQYF.

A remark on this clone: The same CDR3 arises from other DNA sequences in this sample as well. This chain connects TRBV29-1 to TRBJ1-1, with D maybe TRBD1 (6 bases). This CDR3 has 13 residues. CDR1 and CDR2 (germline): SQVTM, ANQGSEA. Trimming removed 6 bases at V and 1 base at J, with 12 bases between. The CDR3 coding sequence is TGCAGCGTCGGACAGCTCCCGAACACTGAAGCTTTCTTT. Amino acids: CSVGQLPNTEAFF.

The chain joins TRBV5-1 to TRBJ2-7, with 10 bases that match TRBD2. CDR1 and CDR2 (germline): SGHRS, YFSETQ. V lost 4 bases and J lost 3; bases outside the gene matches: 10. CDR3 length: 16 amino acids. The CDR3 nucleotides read TGCGCCAGCAGCCCCCTCGGACTAGCGGTGAACTACGAGCAGTACTTC. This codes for CASSPLGLAVNYEQYF.

DNA of the CDR3: TGTGCCAGCGCCGAGACAGCTCACTATGGCTACACCTTC. Amino acids: CASAETAHYGYTF. The chain employs TRBV6-5 and TRBJ1-2; the D gene is possibly TRBD1 (5 bases). The CDR3 totals 13 residues. Germline lookup yields CDR1 MNHEY and CDR2 SVGAGI. Trimming took 8 bases from V and 3 from J, leaving 13 bases between them.

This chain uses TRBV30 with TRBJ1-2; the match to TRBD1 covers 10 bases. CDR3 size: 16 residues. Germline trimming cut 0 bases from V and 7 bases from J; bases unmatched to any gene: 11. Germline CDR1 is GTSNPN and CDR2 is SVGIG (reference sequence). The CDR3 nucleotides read TGTGCCTGGAGTGTCCCCCATGACAGGGGGCGAAGTGGCTACACCTTC. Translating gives CAWSVPHDRGRSGYTF.

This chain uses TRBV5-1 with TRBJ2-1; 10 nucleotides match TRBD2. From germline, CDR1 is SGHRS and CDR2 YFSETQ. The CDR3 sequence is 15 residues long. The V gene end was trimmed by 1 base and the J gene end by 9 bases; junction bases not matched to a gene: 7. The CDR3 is CASSLFLAGEGEQFF. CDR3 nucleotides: TGCGCCAGCAGCTTGTTTCTAGCGGGGGAGGGTGAGCAGTTCTTC.

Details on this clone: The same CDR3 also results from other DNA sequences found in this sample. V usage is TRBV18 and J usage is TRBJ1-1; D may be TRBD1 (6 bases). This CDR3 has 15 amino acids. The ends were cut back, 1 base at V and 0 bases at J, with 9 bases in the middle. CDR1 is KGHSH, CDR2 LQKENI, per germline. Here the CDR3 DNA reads TGTGCCAGCTCACCACGGACAGATATGAACACTGAAGCTTTCTTT. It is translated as CASSPRTDMNTEAFF. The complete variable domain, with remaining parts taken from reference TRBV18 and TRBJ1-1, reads NAGVMQNPRHLVRRRGQEARLRCSPMKGHSHVYWYRQLPEEGLKFMVYLQKENIIDESGMPKERFSAEFPKEGPSILRIQQVVRGDSAAYFCASSPRTDMNTEAFFGQGTRLTVV.

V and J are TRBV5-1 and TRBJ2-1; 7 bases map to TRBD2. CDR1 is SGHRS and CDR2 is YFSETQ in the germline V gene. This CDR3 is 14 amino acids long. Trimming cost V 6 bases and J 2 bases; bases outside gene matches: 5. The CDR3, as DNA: TGCGCCAGCAACCCGGGGGGAACCTACAATGAGCAGTTCTTC. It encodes CASNPGGTYNEQFF.

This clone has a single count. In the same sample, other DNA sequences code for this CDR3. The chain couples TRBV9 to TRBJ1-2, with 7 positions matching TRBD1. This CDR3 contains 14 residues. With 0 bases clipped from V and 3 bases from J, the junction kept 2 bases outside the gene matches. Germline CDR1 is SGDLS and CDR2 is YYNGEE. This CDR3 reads CASSVGQGDYGYTF. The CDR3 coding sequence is TGTGCCAGCAGCGTAGGGCAGGGGGACTATGGCTACACCTTC.

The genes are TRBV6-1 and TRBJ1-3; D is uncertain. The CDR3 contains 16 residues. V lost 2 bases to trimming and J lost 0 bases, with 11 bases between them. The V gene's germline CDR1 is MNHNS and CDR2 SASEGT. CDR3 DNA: TGTGCCAGCAGTGAAAAAGGAGCTTTCTCTGGAAACACCATATATTTT. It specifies CASSEKGAFSGNTIYF.

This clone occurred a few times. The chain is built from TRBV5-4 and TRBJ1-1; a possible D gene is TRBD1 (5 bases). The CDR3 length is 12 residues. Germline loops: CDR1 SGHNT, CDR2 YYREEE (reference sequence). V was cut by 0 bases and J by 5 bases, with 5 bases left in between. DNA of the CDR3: TGTGCCAGCAGCTTGGGACAGACTGAAGCTTTCTTT. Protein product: CASSLGQTEAFF.

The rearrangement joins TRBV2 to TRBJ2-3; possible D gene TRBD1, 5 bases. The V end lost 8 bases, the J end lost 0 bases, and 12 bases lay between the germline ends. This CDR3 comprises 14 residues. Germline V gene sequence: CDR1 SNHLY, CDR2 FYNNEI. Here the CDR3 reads CASGVSGSTDTQYF. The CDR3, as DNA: TGTGCCAGCGGGGTCTCAGGGAGCACAGATACGCAGTATTTT.

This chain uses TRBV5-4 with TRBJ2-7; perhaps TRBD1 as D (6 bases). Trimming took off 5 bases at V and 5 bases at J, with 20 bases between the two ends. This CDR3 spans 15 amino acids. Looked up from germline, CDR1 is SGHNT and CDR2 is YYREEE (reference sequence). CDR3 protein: CASRPLLGRGDEQYF. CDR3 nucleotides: TGTGCCAGCAGGCCCCTCCTCGGCAGGGGAGACGAGCAGTACTTC.

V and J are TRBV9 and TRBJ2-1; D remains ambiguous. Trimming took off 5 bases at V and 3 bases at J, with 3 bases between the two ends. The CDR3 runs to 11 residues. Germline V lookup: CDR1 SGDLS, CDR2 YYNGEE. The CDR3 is CASSNYNEQFF. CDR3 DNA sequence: TGTGCCAGCAGTAACTACAATGAGCAGTTCTTC.

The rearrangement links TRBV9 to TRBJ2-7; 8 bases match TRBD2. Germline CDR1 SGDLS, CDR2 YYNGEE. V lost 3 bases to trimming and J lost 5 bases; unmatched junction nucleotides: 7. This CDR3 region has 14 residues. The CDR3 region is CASSALGRDHEQYF. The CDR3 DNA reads TGTGCCAGCAGCGCCCTCGGGAGGGACCACGAGCAGTACTTC.

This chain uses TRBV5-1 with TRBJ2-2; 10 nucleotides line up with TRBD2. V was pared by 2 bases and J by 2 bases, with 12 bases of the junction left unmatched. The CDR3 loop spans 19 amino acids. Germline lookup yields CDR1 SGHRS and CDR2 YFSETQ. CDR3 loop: CASSLLPSGGNFNTGELFF. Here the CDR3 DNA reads TGCGCCAGCAGCTTACTGCCTAGCGGGGGCAATTTCAACACCGGGGAGCTGTTTTTT.

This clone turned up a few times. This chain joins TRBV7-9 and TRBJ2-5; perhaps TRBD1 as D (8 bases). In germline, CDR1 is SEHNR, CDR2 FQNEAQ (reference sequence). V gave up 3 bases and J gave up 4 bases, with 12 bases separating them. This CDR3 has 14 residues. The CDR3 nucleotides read TGTGCCAGCAGCTTGACAGGGGAGGGAGAGACCCAGTACTTC. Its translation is CASSLTGEGETQYF. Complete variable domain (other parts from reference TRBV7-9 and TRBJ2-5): DTGVSQNPRHKITKRGQNVTFRCDPISEHNRLYWYRQTLGQGPEFLTYFQNEAQLEKSRLLSDRFSAERPKGSFSTLEIQRTEQGDSAMYLCASSLTGEGETQYFGPGTRLLVL.

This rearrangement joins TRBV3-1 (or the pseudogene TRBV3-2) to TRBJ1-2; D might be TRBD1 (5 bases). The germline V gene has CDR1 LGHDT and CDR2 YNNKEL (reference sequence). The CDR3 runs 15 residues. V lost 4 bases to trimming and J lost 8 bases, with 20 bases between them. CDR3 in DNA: TGTGCCAGCAGCCTCTCCGACCGCTCGGGGGGAGGCTACACCTTC. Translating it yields CASSLSDRSGGGYTF.

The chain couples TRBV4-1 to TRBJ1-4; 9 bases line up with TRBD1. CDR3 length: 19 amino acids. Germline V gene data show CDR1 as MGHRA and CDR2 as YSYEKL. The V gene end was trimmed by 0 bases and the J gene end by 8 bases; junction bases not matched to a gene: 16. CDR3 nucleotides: TGCGCCAGCAGCCAAGATAGGACAGGGGCCAGCCGAAACGGGGAAAAACTGTTTTTT. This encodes CASSQDRTGASRNGEKLFF.

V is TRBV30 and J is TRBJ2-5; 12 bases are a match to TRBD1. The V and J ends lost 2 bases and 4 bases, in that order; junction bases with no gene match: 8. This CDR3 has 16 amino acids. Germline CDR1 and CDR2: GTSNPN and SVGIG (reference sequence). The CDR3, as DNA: TGTGCCTGGAGTTTCTGGGACAGGGGGCTAGGAGAGACCCAGTACTTC. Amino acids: CAWSFWDRGLGETQYF.

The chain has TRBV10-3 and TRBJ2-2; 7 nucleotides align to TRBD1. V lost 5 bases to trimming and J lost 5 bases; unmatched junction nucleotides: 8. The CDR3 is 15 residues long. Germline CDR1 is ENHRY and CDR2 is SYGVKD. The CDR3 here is CAISPARQGTGELFF. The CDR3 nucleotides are TGTGCCATCAGTCCCGCCCGACAGGGTACCGGGGAGCTGTTTTTT.

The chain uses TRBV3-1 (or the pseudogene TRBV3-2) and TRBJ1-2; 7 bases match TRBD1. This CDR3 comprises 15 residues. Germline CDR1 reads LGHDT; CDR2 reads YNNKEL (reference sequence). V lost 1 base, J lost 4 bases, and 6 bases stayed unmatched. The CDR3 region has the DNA TGTGCCAGCAGCCAAGGGACAGGAGGGGGCTATGGCTACACCTTC. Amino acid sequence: CASSQGTGGGYGYTF.